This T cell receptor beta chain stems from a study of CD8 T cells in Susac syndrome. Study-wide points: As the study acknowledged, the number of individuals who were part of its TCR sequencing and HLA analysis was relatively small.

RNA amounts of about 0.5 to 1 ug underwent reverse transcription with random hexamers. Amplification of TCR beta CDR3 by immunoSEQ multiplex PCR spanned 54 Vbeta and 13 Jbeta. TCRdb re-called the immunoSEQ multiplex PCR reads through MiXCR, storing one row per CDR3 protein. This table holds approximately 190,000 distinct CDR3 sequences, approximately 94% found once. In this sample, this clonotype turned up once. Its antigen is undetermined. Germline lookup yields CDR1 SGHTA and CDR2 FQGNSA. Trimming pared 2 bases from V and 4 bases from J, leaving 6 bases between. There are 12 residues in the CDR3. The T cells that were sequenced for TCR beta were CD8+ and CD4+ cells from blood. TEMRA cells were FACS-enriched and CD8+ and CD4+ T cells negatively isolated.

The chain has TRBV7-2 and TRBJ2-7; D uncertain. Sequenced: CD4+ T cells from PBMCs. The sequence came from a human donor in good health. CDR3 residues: CASSLTLYEQYF. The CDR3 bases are TGTGCCAGCAGCTTAACACTATACGAGCAGTACTTC.